This passage covers 32 T cell receptor beta chains from one sample sequenced in a study of cytomegalovirus exposure and HLA in healthy donors. In the PCR, 60 Vbeta and 13 Jbeta primers were used. The data were produced by immunoSEQ multiplex PCR, yet TCRdb's version contains in-frame clones alone and is incomplete. This sample carries roughly 55,000 clones, 55% to 75% of them seen once, and the ten largest clones take 30% to 35%. The specimen was PBMCs. These receptors originate from a man aged 35 to 55 in good health and CMV-seropositive.

This chain connects TRBV4-3 to TRBJ2-7, with D maybe TRBD1 (6 bases). This CDR3 region has 12 residues. Trimming shortened V by 2 bases and J by 4 bases, and 6 bases separated the two germline ends. Germline V CDR1 and CDR2: LGHNA, YSLEER. The DNA for the CDR3 is TGCGCCAGCAGCCAAACAGGGTACGAGCAGTACTTC. Protein product: CASSQTGYEQYF.

The V call is TRBV6-5, the J call TRBJ1-6; D may be TRBD1 (6 bases). CDR3 length equals 15 residues. The germline V gene encodes CDR1 MNHEY and CDR2 SVGAGI. The ends were cut back, 2 bases at V and 6 bases at J, with 11 bases in the middle. CDR3 region: CASSYQGLANSPLHF. The CDR3, as DNA: TGTGCCAGCAGTTACCAGGGGCTAGCTAATTCACCCCTCCACTTT.

This clone was observed a single time. V and J are TRBV6-4 and TRBJ1-6; 8 positions agree with TRBD1. Germline V gene data show CDR1 as MRHNA and CDR2 as SNTAGT. This CDR3 has 15 residues. With V trimmed by 6 bases and J by 7 bases, 8 bases remained unmatched. CDR3 region: CASRDSDRGNSPLHF. The CDR3 bases are TGTGCCAGCAGAGATTCTGACAGGGGCAATTCACCCCTCCACTTT.

This clone was detected a few times. This rearrangement joins TRBV18 to TRBJ2-7, with TRBD1 matching over 8 bases. The CDR3 sequence is 13 residues long. V gave up 5 bases and J gave up 7 bases; unmatched junction bases: 7. In germline, CDR1 is KGHSH, CDR2 LQKENI. The CDR3 DNA is TGTGCCAGCTCATCGGACAGGGCGGGGGAGCAGTACTTC. Encoded protein: CASSSDRAGEQYF. Using reference TRBV18 and TRBJ2-7 for the parts outside the CDR3, the full variable domain is NAGVMQNPRHLVRRRGQEARLRCSPMKGHSHVYWYRQLPEEGLKFMVYLQKENIIDESGMPKERFSAEFPKEGPSILRIQQVVRGDSAAYFCASSSDRAGEQYFGPGTRLTVT.

CDR3 nucleotides: TGTGCCTGGAAGGCGGGGCAGCAGGGCTACGAGCAGTACTTC. Translated, it gives CAWKAGQQGYEQYF. The chain has TRBV30 and TRBJ2-7, with D maybe TRBD2 (6 bases). The CDR3 has 14 amino acids. The germline CDR1 and CDR2 sequences are GTSNPN and SVGIG (reference sequence). The V and J ends lost 4 bases and 3 bases respectively, with 16 bases between them.

This clone was found a few times. V is TRBV6-1 and J is TRBJ2-3; possible D gene TRBD1, 6 bases. V lost 7 bases and J lost 4, with 18 bases in between. The CDR3 totals 15 residues. Germline loops: CDR1 MNHNS, CDR2 SASEGT. CDR3 sequence (DNA): TGTGCCAGCACTCTGGTGGCGCAGGGGCCAGATACGCAGTATTTT. It specifies CASTLVAQGPDTQYF.

This chain uses TRBV7-9 with TRBJ1-1, with D unresolved. From germline, CDR1 is SEHNR and CDR2 FQNEAQ (reference sequence). The CDR3 totals 12 residues. Trimming removed 1 base from V and 8 bases from J, with 8 bases in between. Here the CDR3 reads CASSLESLEAFF. Written as DNA, the CDR3 is TGTGCCAGCAGCTTAGAATCTTTAGAAGCTTTCTTT.

V and J are TRBV2 and TRBJ1-1; the match to TRBD1 covers 7 bases. The V gene end was trimmed by 5 bases and the J gene end by 1 base; junction bases not matched to a gene: 7. CDR1 is SNHLY, CDR2 FYNNEI, per germline. The CDR3 spans 15 residues. This CDR3 is CASSKLTGTNTEAFF. CDR3 DNA sequence: TGTGCCAGCAGTAAATTGACAGGGACGAACACTGAAGCTTTCTTT. Supplemented by reference TRBV2 and TRBJ1-1, the full variable domain reads EPEVTQTPSHQVTQMGQEVILRCVPISNHLYFYWYRQILGQKVEFLVSFYNNEISEKSEIFDDQFSVERPDGSNFTLKIRSTKLEDSAMYFCASSKLTGTNTEAFFGQGTRLTVV.

The V gene is TRBV7-3, the J gene TRBJ2-2; D perhaps matches TRBD1 (5 bases). Trimming shortened V by 5 bases and J by 7 bases, and 20 bases separated the two germline ends. This CDR3 is 16 amino acids long. Germline CDR1 is SGHTA and CDR2 is FQGTGA. Written as DNA, the CDR3 is TGTGCCAGCAGCCGTGACTCTGGCAGGCAGGGCGGGGAGCTGTTTTTT. This codes for CASSRDSGRQGGELFF.

The CDR3 here is CASSRDRGGGSNQPQHF. The CDR3 DNA reads as TGTGCCAGCAGCCGGGACCGCGGGGGAGGAAGCAATCAGCCCCAGCATTTT. This rearrangement joins TRBV2 to TRBJ1-5; perhaps TRBD1 as D (5 bases). There are 17 residues in the CDR3. Trimming shortened V by 6 bases and J by 1 base, and 19 bases separated the two germline ends. Germline assignment: CDR1 SNHLY and CDR2 FYNNEI.

The chain links TRBV5-4 to TRBJ2-5, with a weak D call TRBD1 (6 bases). Matching the DNA end better, TRBJ2-7 makes the J call doubtful. Germline loops: CDR1 SGHNT, CDR2 YYREEE (reference sequence). The CDR3 covers 14 residues. The CDR3 coding sequence is TGTGCCAGCAGCCTCGGACAGAACTCCTACGAGCAGTACTTC. This sequence encodes CASSLGQNSYEQYF.

The rearrangement links TRBV6-5 to TRBJ2-1; D might be TRBD2 (7 bases). V was clipped by 7 bases and J by 7 bases, with 17 bases between them. Germline CDR1 reads MNHEY; CDR2 reads SVGAGI. This CDR3 contains 14 residues. CDR3 in amino acids: CASTERGGKNEQFF. CDR3 DNA: TGTGCCAGCACCGAAAGGGGGGGCAAGAATGAGCAGTTCTTC.

V gene TRBV4-2 combines with J gene TRBJ1-3; D not resolved. Germline V gene data show CDR1 as LGHNA and CDR2 as YNFKEQ. Deletions cut 6 bases from V and 0 bases from J, with 12 bases between. The CDR3 has 15 residues. The chain's CDR3 is CASSSYSSSGNTIYF. The CDR3 DNA follows: TGTGCCAGCAGTTCCTATTCGTCCTCTGGAAACACCATATATTTT.

Written as DNA, the CDR3 is TGTGCCAGCAGTTACGCGGGGGGCGCGTCCTACGAGCAGTACTTC. Translating it yields CASSYAGGASYEQYF. The gene calls are TRBV6-5 and TRBJ2-7, with TRBD2 identical over 8 bases. Germline-derived CDR1 and CDR2 are MNHEY and SVGAGI. The CDR3 is made up of 15 amino acids. Trimming took 2 bases from V and 1 from J; bases not matched to a gene: 4.

The V gene is TRBV5-6, the J gene TRBJ1-4, with a weak D call TRBD1 (6 bases). Per the germline V gene, CDR1 is SGHDT and CDR2 is YYEEEE. V was trimmed by 4 bases and J by 8 bases, leaving 15 bases between them. CDR3 length equals 14 residues. Here the CDR3 reads CASSPTGIEEKLFF. CDR3 bases: TGTGCCAGCAGCCCGACAGGAATAGAGGAAAAACTGTTTTTT.

This clone was seen only a few times. At one boundary the junction diverges from the germline segment, which might be a read error. V is TRBV5-1 and J is TRBJ1-4, with 7 bases identical to TRBD1. The CDR3 totals 16 residues. Germline V gene data show CDR1 as SGHRS and CDR2 as YFSETQ. The CDR3 nucleotides read TGCGCCAACAGCCGCAATCGGGGACAGCATAATGAAAAACTGTTTTTT. Protein: CANSRNRGQHNEKLFF.

Note on this clone: An end of the junction differs from the germline gene, which may be a read error. The rearrangement uses TRBV10-3 and TRBJ2-7, with 11 bases identical to TRBD2. Germline V gives CDR1 ENHRY, CDR2 SYGVKD. The CDR3 extends over 14 amino acids. The CDR3 bases are TGTGCCATCAGACCCACTAGCGGGGGCTACGAGCAGCACTTC. Protein product: CAIRPTSGGYEQHF.

The chain employs TRBV19 and TRBJ1-4; unclear D gene. The V gene lost 4 bases and the J gene lost 0 bases, with 12 bases spanning the gap. CDR3 size: 16 residues. Germline V gene data show CDR1 as LNHDA and CDR2 as SQIVND (reference sequence). CDR3 protein: CASSTRGTSTNEKLFF. The DNA for the CDR3 is TGTGCCAGTAGTACGCGAGGAACCTCAACTAATGAAAAACTGTTTTTT. Together with reference TRBV19 and TRBJ1-4, the CDR3 gives the full variable domain: DGGITQSPKYLFRKEGQNVTLSCEQNLNHDAMYWYRQDPGQGLRLIYYSQIVNDFQKGDIAEGYSVSREKKESFPLTVTSAQKNPTAFYLCASSTRGTSTNEKLFFGSGTQLSVL.

This chain connects TRBV4-2 to TRBJ1-2; 11 nucleotides align to TRBD1. Germline loops: CDR1 LGHNA, CDR2 YNFKEQ. There are 17 residues in the CDR3. V lost 0 bases and J lost 5; bases outside the gene matches: 8. The CDR3 DNA reads as TGTGCCAGCAGCCAAGATGGTGGACAGGGGGCGCGGTATGGCTACACCTTC. Its translation: CASSQDGGQGARYGYTF.

V usage is TRBV7-2 and J usage is TRBJ2-5; 7 bases line up with TRBD2. After removal of 1 base from V and 2 bases from J, the junction contained 1 base not matched to a gene. Looked up from germline, CDR1 is SGHTA and CDR2 is FQGNSA. CDR3 length equals 14 residues. Written as DNA, the CDR3 is TGTGCCAGCAGCTTAGGGGGACTACAAGAGACCCAGTACTTC. Encoded protein: CASSLGGLQETQYF.

This sequence joins TRBV13 and TRBJ1-1, with TRBD1 matching 8 bases. The germline V gene has CDR1 PRHDT and CDR2 FYEKMQ (reference sequence). This CDR3 comprises 14 residues. The trim removed 4 bases at V and 3 bases at J, leaving 4 bases unmatched. The CDR3 here is CASSSGGPDTEAFF. The CDR3 region has the DNA TGTGCCAGCAGCTCAGGGGGCCCGGACACTGAAGCTTTCTTT.

The chain combines TRBV5-1 with TRBJ2-5; TRBD2 aligns across 8 bases. The CDR3 extends over 14 amino acids. Germline loops: CDR1 SGHRS, CDR2 YFSETQ. V shed 0 bases and J 3 bases; nucleotides not matched to a gene: 1. The CDR3 coding sequence is TGCGCCAGCAGCTTGGACGGGAGGGAAGAGACCCAGTACTTC. It specifies CASSLDGREETQYF.

This chain links TRBV5-1 with TRBJ1-1, with 8 bases aligning to TRBD1. The CDR3 length is 12 residues. After removal of 0 bases from V and 8 bases from J, the junction contained 0 bases not matched to a gene. Germline assignment: CDR1 SGHRS and CDR2 YFSETQ. CDR3 protein: CASSLGQGEAFF. CDR3 bases: TGCGCCAGCAGCTTGGGACAGGGGGAAGCTTTCTTT.

The rearrangement joins TRBV28 to TRBJ1-2; 9 positions match TRBD1. Germline CDR1 and CDR2: MDHEN and SYDVKM. Trimming removed 6 bases from V and 8 bases from J; junction bases left unmatched: 10. The CDR3 has 14 amino acids. In nucleotides, the CDR3 is TGTGCCAGCAGACCCGGGGACAGGGTGCGCGGCTACACCTTC. This translates into CASRPGDRVRGYTF.

The chain employs TRBV7-2 and TRBJ2-6; TRBD1 is a possible D gene (6 bases). The germline CDR1 and CDR2 sequences are SGHTA and FQGNSA. V lost 6 bases and J lost 0, with 15 bases in between. The CDR3 contains 17 residues. DNA for the CDR3: TGTGCCAGCAGTTCAGGTGGGGGCGCCTCTGGGGCCAACGTCCTGACTTTC. Translation gives CASSSGGGASGANVLTF. Complete variable domain (other parts from reference TRBV7-2 and TRBJ2-6): GAGVSQSPSNKVTEKGKDVELRCDPISGHTALYWYRQSLGQGLEFLIYFQGNSAPDKSGLPSDRFSAERTGGSVSTLTIQRTQQEDSAVYLCASSSGGGASGANVLTFGAGSRLTVL.

This clone showed up just a few times. This rearrangement joins TRBV5-1 to TRBJ1-5; 7 bases map to TRBD1. Germline V gene sequence: CDR1 SGHRS, CDR2 YFSETQ. CDR3 length: 16 amino acids. With V trimmed by 4 bases and J by 1 base, 8 bases remained unmatched. This chain's CDR3 is CASSPTGQLSNQPQHF. CDR3 bases: TGCGCCAGCAGCCCGACGGGACAGCTGAGCAATCAGCCCCAGCATTTT.

The V and J genes are TRBV7-2 and TRBJ2-5; 11 positions match TRBD2. The CDR3 length is 15 residues. Unmatched junction bases numbered 3, after V lost 5 bases and J lost 1 base. The germline V gene encodes CDR1 SGHTA and CDR2 FQGNSA. Here the CDR3 reads CASSPGLAGQETQYF. CDR3 nucleotides: TGTGCCAGCAGCCCAGGACTAGCGGGCCAAGAGACCCAGTACTTC. Based on the CDR3 plus reference TRBV7-2 and TRBJ2-5, the full variable domain is GAGVSQSPSNKVTEKGKDVELRCDPISGHTALYWYRQSLGQGLEFLIYFQGNSAPDKSGLPSDRFSAERTGGSVSTLTIQRTQQEDSAVYLCASSPGLAGQETQYFGPGTRLLVL.

The J gene is TRBJ2-7, the V gene TRBV18; maybe TRBD1 (5 bases). Trimming left V 8 bases short and J 5 bases short, with 13 bases between. The CDR3 is made up of 12 amino acids. The germline V gene has CDR1 KGHSH and CDR2 LQKENI. CDR3 DNA: TGTGCCAGCACCGCCCTCAGGGACGAGCAGTACTTC. Translated, it gives CASTALRDEQYF.

The chain combines TRBV15 with TRBJ1-1; D not certain. Trimming removed 3 bases from V and 7 bases from J, with 9 bases in between. Germline CDR1 LNHNV, CDR2 YYDKDF (reference sequence). The CDR3 loop spans 12 amino acids. CDR3 coding DNA: TGTGCCACCAGCAGTAAGCTTAATGAAGCTTTCTTT. Translating it yields CATSSKLNEAFF.

The rearrangement links TRBV7-9 to TRBJ1-1; D perhaps matches TRBD1 (6 bases). Germline CDR1 and CDR2: SEHNR and FQNEAQ (reference sequence). Trimming pared 5 bases from V and 2 bases from J, leaving 12 bases between. The CDR3 length is 14 residues. Written as DNA, the CDR3 is TGTGCCAGCAGCGCATCAGGGGTTAACACTGAAGCTTTCTTT. Translated, it gives CASSASGVNTEAFF.

This sequence joins TRBV6-1 and TRBJ2-1; TRBD2 matches at 12 bases. The ends lost 5 bases at V and 5 bases at J; junction bases unmatched: 4. CDR3 length: 15 amino acids. Germline CDR1 and CDR2: MNHNS and SASEGT. The DNA for the CDR3 is TGTGCCAGCAGTCGGACTAGCGGGGACGACAATGAGCAGTTCTTC. Its translation: CASSRTSGDDNEQFF.

This clone appeared a single time. V is TRBV6-6 and J is TRBJ1-2; D is ambiguous. This CDR3 region has 12 residues. The ends were cut back, 6 bases at V and 3 bases at J, with 8 bases in the middle. Germline CDR1 reads MNHNY; CDR2 reads SVGAGI (reference sequence). The CDR3 bases are TGTGCCAGCAGGGGCAACGACTATGGCTACACCTTC. Amino acids: CASRGNDYGYTF.